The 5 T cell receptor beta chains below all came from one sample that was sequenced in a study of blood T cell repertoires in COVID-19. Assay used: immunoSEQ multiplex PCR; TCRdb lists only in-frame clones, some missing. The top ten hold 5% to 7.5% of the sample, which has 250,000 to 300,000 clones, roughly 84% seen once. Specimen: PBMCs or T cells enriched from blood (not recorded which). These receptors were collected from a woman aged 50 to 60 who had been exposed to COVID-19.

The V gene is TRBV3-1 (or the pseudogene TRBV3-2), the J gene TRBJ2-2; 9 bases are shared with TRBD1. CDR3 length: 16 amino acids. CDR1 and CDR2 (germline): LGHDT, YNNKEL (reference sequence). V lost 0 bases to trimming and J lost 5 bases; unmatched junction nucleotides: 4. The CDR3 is CASSQDRDRATGELFF. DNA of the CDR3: TGTGCCAGCAGCCAAGATCGGGACAGGGCAACCGGGGAGCTGTTTTTT.

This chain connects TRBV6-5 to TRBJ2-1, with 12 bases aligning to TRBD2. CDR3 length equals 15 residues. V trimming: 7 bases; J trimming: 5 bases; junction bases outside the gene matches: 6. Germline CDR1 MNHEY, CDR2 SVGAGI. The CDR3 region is CASIRLAGENNEQFF. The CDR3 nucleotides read TGTGCCAGCATCAGACTAGCGGGGGAAAACAATGAGCAGTTCTTC.

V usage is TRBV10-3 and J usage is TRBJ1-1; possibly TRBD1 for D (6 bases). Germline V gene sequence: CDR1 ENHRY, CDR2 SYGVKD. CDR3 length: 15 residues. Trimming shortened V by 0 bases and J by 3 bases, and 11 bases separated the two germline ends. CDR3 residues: CAISESRTDYTEAFF. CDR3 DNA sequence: TGTGCCATCAGTGAGTCCCGGACAGACTACACTGAAGCTTTCTTT.

DNA of the CDR3: TGTGCCAGCAGCCAGAGGGATAAGGGTGTCTATGGCTACACCTTC. This codes for CASSQRDKGVYGYTF. V gene TRBV7-8 combines with J gene TRBJ1-2, with D uncertain. Trimming took off 5 bases at V and 4 bases at J, with 17 bases between the two ends. The CDR3 runs to 15 residues. Germline V CDR1 and CDR2: SGHVS, FQNEAQ. Full variable domain (missing parts from reference TRBV7-8 and TRBJ1-2): GAGVSQSPRYKVAKRGQDVALRCDPISGHVSLFWYQQALGQGPEFLTYFQNEAQLDKSGLPSDRFFAERPEGSVSTLKIQRTQQEDSAVYLCASSQRDKGVYGYTFGSGTRLTVV.

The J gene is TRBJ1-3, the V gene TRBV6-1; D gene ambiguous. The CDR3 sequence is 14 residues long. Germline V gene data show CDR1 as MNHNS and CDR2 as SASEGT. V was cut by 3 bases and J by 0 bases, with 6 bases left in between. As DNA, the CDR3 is TGTGCCAGCAGTGATACCGGCTCTGGAAACACCATATATTTT. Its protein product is CASSDTGSGNTIYF.